These T cell receptor beta chains were read from a single sample in a study of PD-1 blockade in classical Hodgkin lymphoma. Some clones are missing from TCRdb's copy, which holds only in-frame ones; the method was immunoSEQ multiplex PCR. Of tens of thousands of clones listed, nearly 90% are singletons. The sequencing here drew on peripheral blood mononuclear cells (PBMCs), taken before the fourth cycle of nivolumab. These receptors came from a human donor with classical Hodgkin lymphoma. The conserved cysteine and the conserved F or W are not part of the CDR3 here.

j_gene | v_gene | CDR3aa
TRBJ2-3 | TRBV5-1 | ASSSQGGTDTQY
TRBJ2-2 | TRBV5-1 | ASSLAGRSFTGELF
TRBJ2-1 | TRBV11-2 | ASSLAGGHNEQF
TRBJ2-2 | TRBV5-1 | ASSLGRGVTGELF
TRBJ2-5 | TRBV5-4 | ASSLGVIQGETQY
TRBJ1-4 | TRBV6-1 | ASQRAGPNEKLF
TRBJ2-7 | TRBV6-5 | ASSSAGGTYEQY
TRBJ2-1 | TRBV10-1 | ASSTSGGPYNEQF
TRBJ1-5 | TRBV6-6 | ASSPTGGNNQPQH
TRBJ2-7 | TRBV5-4 | ASSLNQVSYEQY
TRBJ2-2 | TRBV7-2 | ASSSGPSRTGELF